This is a list of T cell receptor beta chains from one sample in a study of tumor-infiltrating lymphocytes in primary liver carcinoma. In TCRdb, the multiplex PCR reads were re-called with MiXCR into one record per CDR3 protein. The sample has around 54,000 distinct CDR3 sequences, about 70% seen once. The material sequenced was liver tumor tissue from sampling region 2. These receptors originate from a man aged 35 to 55 with primary liver carcinoma and hepatitis B virus infection. Both conserved end residues are trimmed from each CDR3. The order of the fields is J gene, V gene, CDR3 protein.

J gene: TRBJ2-1
V gene: TRBV5-1
CDR3 protein: ASSSLPQRGGENEQF

J gene: TRBJ2-1
V gene: TRBV12-3/TRBV12-4
CDR3 protein: ASSPFGLSGGNEQF

J gene: TRBJ2-5
V gene: TRBV5-4
CDR3 protein: ASSLASGEEVQY

J gene: TRBJ1-1
V gene: TRBV14
CDR3 protein: ASSLLGISSIEGF

J gene: TRBJ2-5
V gene: TRBV2
CDR3 protein: ASTGRAPKGTQY

J gene: TRBJ2-2
V gene: TRBV4-1
CDR3 protein: ISSTRDYTGELF

J gene: TRBJ2-5
V gene: TRBV10-3
CDR3 protein: ATSRGVGNQETQC

J gene: TRBJ2-6
V gene: TRBV6-1
CDR3 protein: VSSLWTGMKAGVNVLT

J gene: TRBJ2-5
V gene: TRBV11-2
CDR3 protein: ASSLVSGVSRQETQY

J gene: TRBJ2-1
V gene: TRBV4-1
CDR3 protein: ASSPPLRPYNEQF

J gene: TRBJ1-4
V gene: TRBV4-1
CDR3 protein: ASSQDQARGNEKLF

J gene: TRBJ1-4
V gene: TRBV5-1
CDR3 protein: ASSYGGAATNEKLF

J gene: TRBJ1-6
V gene: TRBV28
CDR3 protein: ASSSVGEGNSPLH

J gene: TRBJ2-7
V gene: TRBV28
CDR3 protein: ASSGRGPLIHEQY

J gene: TRBJ1-2
V gene: TRBV11-2
CDR3 protein: ASRERVTTYGCT

J gene: TRBJ1-2
V gene: TRBV6-1
CDR3 protein: VSNETPENYGYT

J gene: TRBJ2-7
V gene: TRBV6-1
CDR3 protein: ASSSRLAAYEQY

J gene: TRBJ2-3
V gene: TRBV29-1
CDR3 protein: SVAPSGDTVTQY

J gene: TRBJ2-4
V gene: TRBV4-2
CDR3 protein: ANSPPPLAGMAKNIQY

J gene: TRBJ2-2
V gene: TRBV28
CDR3 protein: ASGPNGQTPTGELF

J gene: TRBJ1-1
V gene: TRBV9
CDR3 protein: ASSVQGDTEAF

J gene: TRBJ1-5
V gene: TRBV28
CDR3 protein: ATITTGTGQPQH

J gene: TRBJ2-7
V gene: TRBV28
CDR3 protein: ASSVPRTGLSYEQY

J gene: TRBJ1-6
V gene: TRBV7-6
CDR3 protein: ASSSVGGSPLH

J gene: TRBJ1-3
V gene: TRBV4-2
CDR3 protein: ASSQGDRAGNTVY

J gene: TRBJ1-2
V gene: TRBV5-4
CDR3 protein: ASSSGRGNYGYT

J gene: TRBJ2-1
V gene: TRBV12-3/TRBV12-4
CDR3 protein: ASSFTRGNEQF

J gene: TRBJ2-7
V gene: TRBV11-2
CDR3 protein: ASSFLGLYYEQY

J gene: TRBJ2-7
V gene: TRBV13
CDR3 protein: ACSPNGRAPLEQY